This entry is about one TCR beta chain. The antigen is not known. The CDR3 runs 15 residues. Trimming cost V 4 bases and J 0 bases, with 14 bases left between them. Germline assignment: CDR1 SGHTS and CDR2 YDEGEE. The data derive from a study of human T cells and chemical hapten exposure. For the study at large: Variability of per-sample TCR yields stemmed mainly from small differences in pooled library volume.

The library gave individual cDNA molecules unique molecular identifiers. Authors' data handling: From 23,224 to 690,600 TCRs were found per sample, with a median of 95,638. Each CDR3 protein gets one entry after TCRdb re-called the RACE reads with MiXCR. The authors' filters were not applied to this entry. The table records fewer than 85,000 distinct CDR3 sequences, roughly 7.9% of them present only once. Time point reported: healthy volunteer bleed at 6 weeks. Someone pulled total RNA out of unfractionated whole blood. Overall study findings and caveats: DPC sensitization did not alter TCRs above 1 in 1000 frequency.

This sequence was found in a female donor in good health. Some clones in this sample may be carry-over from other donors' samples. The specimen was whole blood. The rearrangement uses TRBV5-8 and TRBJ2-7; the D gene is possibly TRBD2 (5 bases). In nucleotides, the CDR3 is TGTGCCAGCAGCGCCCGACGAGGGAGCTCCTACGAGCAGTACTTC. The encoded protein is CASSARRGSSYEQYF.